The 28 T cell receptor beta chains given below trace back to one sample, sequenced in a study of cytomegalovirus exposure and HLA in healthy donors. PCR was performed using 60 Vbeta and 13 Jbeta primers. Method: immunoSEQ multiplex PCR; TCRdb's copy keeps in-frame clones and lacks some. The sample lists some 160,000 clones, around four fifths seen once, with under 2% in the top ten. The sample comprised PBMCs. The origin of the receptors is a man between 18 and 35 years old in good health and CMV-seronegative.

The rearrangement joins TRBV9 to TRBJ2-7; 7 bases are shared with TRBD1. Looked up from germline, CDR1 is SGDLS and CDR2 is YYNGEE. V dropped 3 bases and J dropped 0; count of bases not matched to a gene: 6. This CDR3 region has 15 residues. CDR3 in amino acids: CASSAQGTSSYEQYF. CDR3 DNA: TGTGCCAGCAGCGCACAGGGGACGAGCTCCTACGAGCAGTACTTC.

This clone came up once. The chain recombines TRBV5-6 with TRBJ1-1; a weak D match, TRBD1 (6 bases). The CDR3 is 14 amino acids. Germline V gene data show CDR1 as SGHDT and CDR2 as YYEEEE. Trimming pared 4 bases from V and 3 bases from J, leaving 13 bases between. CDR3 in DNA: TGTGCCAGCAGCCCTACAGGGTGGGACACTGAAGCTTTCTTT. Its protein is CASSPTGWDTEAFF.

This clone was found a few times. The chain employs TRBV6-6 and TRBJ2-3; D gene uncertain. The CDR3 is made up of 14 amino acids. The V and J ends lost 2 bases and 2 bases respectively, with 8 bases between them. The V gene's germline CDR1 is MNHNY and CDR2 SVGAGI (reference sequence). The CDR3 here is CASSYRHDTDTQYF. CDR3 in DNA: TGTGCCAGCAGTTACCGACACGACACAGATACGCAGTATTTT.

The rearrangement links TRBV13 to TRBJ2-5; 7 nucleotides line up with TRBD1. Germline V gives CDR1 PRHDT, CDR2 FYEKMQ (reference sequence). This CDR3 region has 12 residues. The trim removed 2 bases at V and 14 bases at J, leaving 8 bases unmatched. The CDR3 here is CASSLLRGQAYF. CDR3 sequence (DNA): TGTGCCAGCAGCTTATTAAGGGGGCAGGCTTACTTC.

The chain employs TRBV28 and TRBJ1-2; TRBD1 aligns across 7 bases. Germline V gene sequence: CDR1 MDHEN, CDR2 SYDVKM. The junction had 5 bases not matched to a gene; V was cut back by 8 bases and J by 2 bases. The CDR3 is 13 residues long. Here the CDR3 reads CASFSQGNYGYTF. Here the CDR3 DNA reads TGTGCCAGCTTCTCACAGGGGAACTATGGCTACACCTTC.

This clone has a single count. The chain has TRBV28 and TRBJ2-7; D might be TRBD1 (6 bases). V lost 4 bases and J 6 bases, leaving 16 bases between the germline ends. The CDR3 length is 14 residues. Looked up from germline, CDR1 is MDHEN and CDR2 is SYDVKM. CDR3 amino acids: CASSSPRGGFEQYF. DNA of the CDR3: TGTGCCAGCAGTTCCCCCCGAGGGGGTTTCGAGCAGTACTTC.

This chain links TRBV28 with TRBJ2-7; 11 positions match TRBD2. The CDR3 runs to 16 residues. V shed 6 bases and J 2 bases; nucleotides not matched to a gene: 9. Per the germline V gene, CDR1 is MDHEN and CDR2 is SYDVKM. The CDR3 loop is CASSTMGTSGTYEQYF. The CDR3 region has the DNA TGTGCCAGCAGCACCATGGGGACTAGCGGAACCTACGAGCAGTACTTC.

The DNA for the CDR3 is TGTGCCAGCAGCTCAGGACTAGCGGGGGGGCAAGAGACCCAGTACTTC. This translates into CASSSGLAGGQETQYF. The chain recombines TRBV7-8 with TRBJ2-5, with 15 bases that match TRBD2. This CDR3 comprises 16 residues. CDR1 is SGHVS and CDR2 is FQNEAQ in the germline V gene. The ends lost 4 bases at V and 2 bases at J; junction bases unmatched: 2.

V usage is TRBV30 and J usage is TRBJ1-4; no definite D call. This CDR3 has 12 amino acids. V dropped 5 bases and J dropped 0 bases, with 4 bases sitting between them. CDR1 and CDR2 from the germline V gene are GTSNPN and SVGIG (reference sequence). The CDR3 sequence: CAWLATNEKLFF. The DNA for the CDR3 is TGTGCCTGGTTAGCAACTAATGAAAAACTGTTTTTT.

This chain joins TRBV5-1 and TRBJ1-1; D is possibly TRBD1 (5 bases). This CDR3 is built from 13 residues. The germline V gene has CDR1 SGHRS and CDR2 YFSETQ. The germline V and J ends were trimmed by 0 bases and 11 bases, with 14 bases remaining between them. The CDR3 loop reads CASSLGGADSAFF. DNA of the CDR3: TGCGCCAGCAGCTTGGGCGGGGCCGACTCTGCTTTCTTT.

As regards this clone: Other DNA sequences in this sample translate to the same CDR3. The V and J genes are TRBV9 and TRBJ1-1; D is uncertain. The CDR3 has 13 residues. Trimming stripped 8 bases from V and 0 bases from J, with 11 bases between. Germline CDR1 reads SGDLS; CDR2 reads YYNGEE. The DNA for the CDR3 is TGTGCCAGTAGCCCCCACATGAACACTGAAGCTTTCTTT. Protein: CASSPHMNTEAFF.

This chain joins TRBV14 and TRBJ2-5; D is undetermined. V lost 4 bases to trimming and J lost 2 bases, with 11 bases between them. The CDR3 totals 14 residues. Germline V gene data show CDR1 as SGHDN and CDR2 as FVKESK. CDR3 bases: TGTGCCAGCAGCCTGAGAGTCCTACAAGAGACCCAGTACTTC. It codes for CASSLRVLQETQYF.

This chain connects TRBV6-5 to TRBJ1-2; D unclear. V lost 3 bases, J lost 1 base, and 9 bases lay in between. Germline V gene lookup returns CDR1 MNHEY and CDR2 SVGAGI. This CDR3 spans 14 amino acids. The CDR3 DNA reads as TGTGCCAGCAGTTATGGCGGATTTAACTATGGCTACACCTTC. Translated, it gives CASSYGGFNYGYTF.

The chain employs TRBV27 and TRBJ2-1; tentatively, D is TRBD1 (6 bases). CDR1 MNHEY and CDR2 SMNVEV come from the germline V gene (reference sequence). V lost 7 bases and J 7 bases, leaving 17 bases between the germline ends. CDR3 size: 14 residues. CDR3 in amino acids: CASNLQGIGNEQFF. The CDR3 bases are TGTGCCAGCAACCTACAGGGTATAGGGAATGAGCAGTTCTTC.

With regard to this clone: The germline gene is not matched at one end of the junction; a read error may be the cause. V and J are TRBV7-9 and TRBJ1-2; weak D call: TRBD1 (6 bases). The CDR3 totals 16 residues. Germline V gene data show CDR1 as SEHNR and CDR2 as FQNEAQ (reference sequence). CDR3 bases: TGTTCCAGCAGCTCACTACAGGGACCATCCAACTATGGCTACACCTTC. Translating gives CSSSSLQGPSNYGYTF.

Details on this clone: The germline gene is not matched at one end of the junction; a read error may be the cause. The rearrangement joins TRBV7-9 to TRBJ1-3; D is ambiguous. Germline V gene data show CDR1 as SEHNR and CDR2 as FQNEAQ (reference sequence). This CDR3 spans 17 amino acids. CDR3 region: CSSSLVAGFSTGNTIYF. The CDR3 DNA is TGTTCCAGCAGCTTAGTTGCGGGGTTTTCTACTGGAAACACCATATATTTT.

This sequence joins TRBV6-4 and TRBJ1-1; no clear D. The ends were cut back, 6 bases at V and 3 bases at J, with 17 bases in the middle. Germline V gene sequence: CDR1 MRHNA, CDR2 SNTAGT. The CDR3 runs to 15 residues. Written as DNA, the CDR3 is TGTGCCAGCAGAACGACCTTCCTGGGAGACACTGAAGCTTTCTTT. Its protein product is CASRTTFLGDTEAFF.

This clone was detected only once. This sequence joins TRBV14 and TRBJ2-1, with 8 bases that match TRBD2. After removal of 3 bases from V and 2 bases from J, the junction contained 6 bases not matched to a gene. Germline V CDR1 and CDR2: SGHDN, FVKESK. The CDR3 has 16 residues. The chain's CDR3 is CASSHRLAWTYNEQFF. In nucleotides, the CDR3 is TGTGCCAGCAGCCATCGACTAGCGTGGACCTACAATGAGCAGTTCTTC.

This clone was observed a handful of times. The junction departs from germline at one end; a sequencing error may be responsible. The rearrangement uses TRBV7-9 and TRBJ2-2, with 9 positions matching TRBD2. This CDR3 contains 16 residues. In germline, CDR1 is SEHNR, CDR2 FQNEAQ (reference sequence). CDR3 sequence: CSSSLGSGSGTGELFF. CDR3 nucleotide sequence: TGTTCCAGCAGCTTAGGTAGCGGGAGCGGCACCGGGGAGCTGTTTTTT.

The CDR3 coding sequence is TGTGCCAGCAGCTTGGGGCAAGACAATCAGCCCCAGCATTTT. Its protein product is CASSLGQDNQPQHF. The chain uses TRBV5-6 and TRBJ1-5; D is ambiguous. This CDR3 spans 14 amino acids. Trimming took off 0 bases at V and 3 bases at J, with 7 bases between the two ends. Germline V gene data show CDR1 as SGHDT and CDR2 as YYEEEE.

The rearrangement links TRBV28 to TRBJ1-2; 7 nucleotides agree with TRBD1. With 6 bases clipped from V and 2 bases from J, the junction kept 6 bases outside the gene matches. The CDR3 runs to 14 residues. Germline V gene sequence: CDR1 MDHEN, CDR2 SYDVKM. Here the CDR3 DNA reads TGTGCCAGCAGCGTCGGACAGGCGAACTATGGCTACACCTTC. Residues: CASSVGQANYGYTF.

This sequence joins TRBV2 and TRBJ2-7; D is possibly TRBD1 (6 bases). V lost 10 bases to trimming and J lost 3 bases, with 13 bases between them. Per germline, CDR1 SNHLY and CDR2 FYNNEI. CDR3 length: 12 residues. The CDR3, as DNA: TGTGCCACCACTGAGGACAGCTACGAGCAGTACTTC. Translation gives CATTEDSYEQYF.

CDR3 sequence reads: CASSIPGGSYEQYF. CDR3 bases: TGTGCCAGTAGTATCCCAGGGGGATCCTACGAGCAGTACTTC. The chain carries TRBV19 and TRBJ2-7; TRBD1 aligns across 7 bases. Germline V gene sequence: CDR1 LNHDA, CDR2 SQIVND (reference sequence). CDR3 size: 14 residues. Trimming at V came to 3 bases and at J to 1 base, leaving 3 bases not matched to a gene.

The V gene is TRBV18, the J gene TRBJ1-1, with D perhaps TRBD1 (5 bases). Trimming left V 6 bases short and J 0 bases short, with 11 bases between. The CDR3 is made up of 14 amino acids. Germline CDR1 and CDR2: KGHSH and LQKENI. The CDR3 bases are TGTGCCAGCTCCCCGGCGGGGGTGAACACTGAAGCTTTCTTT. Amino acid sequence: CASSPAGVNTEAFF.

The CDR3 DNA reads as TGCAGCGTTGAGGAGGGGGTAGGAGCGGGGGGGCAGGAGCAGTTCTTC. Translating it yields CSVEEGVGAGGQEQFF. This sequence joins TRBV29-1 and TRBJ2-1; 10 bases match TRBD2. Per the germline V gene, CDR1 is SQVTM and CDR2 is ANQGSEA. This CDR3 is built from 16 residues. Unmatched junction bases numbered 15, after V lost 3 bases and J lost 10 bases.

V gene TRBV4-1 combines with J gene TRBJ2-3; TRBD1 matches 8 bases. Germline V lookup: CDR1 MGHRA, CDR2 YSYEKL. This CDR3 comprises 20 residues. With 0 bases clipped from V and 4 bases from J, the junction kept 18 bases outside the gene matches. The CDR3, as DNA: TGCGCCAGCAGCCAAGATGCGAGTGGGACAGGACCCCTGAATGCAGATACGCAGTATTTT. Translation: CASSQDASGTGPLNADTQYF.

This clone has just one count. The chain joins TRBV27 to TRBJ2-7, with 7 bases aligning to TRBD1. The J segment lost 1 base and the V segment lost 5 bases, leaving 8 bases of the junction unmatched. Per the germline V gene, CDR1 is MNHEY and CDR2 is SMNVEV (reference sequence). This CDR3 region has 15 residues. CDR3: CASSVRGNPSYEQYF. The CDR3 nucleotides read TGTGCCAGCAGTGTCAGGGGGAATCCTTCCTACGAGCAGTACTTC.

The chain links TRBV7-3 to TRBJ1-1; the D gene is possibly TRBD1 (5 bases). The CDR3 loop spans 10 amino acids. CDR1 and CDR2 from the germline V gene are SGHTA and FQGTGA. The V gene lost 11 bases and the J gene lost 5 bases, with 9 bases spanning the gap. The CDR3 region is CAPRGTEAFF. The CDR3 DNA is TGTGCCCCCCGGGGGACTGAAGCTTTCTTT.